This TCR beta chain comes out of a study of cytomegalovirus exposure and HLA in healthy donors. J lost 7 bases, V lost 2 bases, and 5 bases had no gene match. Germline values: CDR1 MGHRA, CDR2 YSYEKL. CDR3 length equals 15 residues. 13 Jbeta primers and 60 Vbeta primers were used for the PCR. Profiling relied on immunoSEQ multiplex PCR, and the TCRdb table lists in-frame clones only, not all of them. The sample contains 110,000 to 150,000 clones, 70% of which appear only once. This TCR derives from a woman aged 25 to 39 in good health and CMV-seronegative. The chain combines TRBV4-1 with TRBJ1-6; 7 nucleotides agree with TRBD1. The source material was PBMCs. This CDR3 is CASSQLGGRNSPLHF. Here the CDR3 DNA reads TGCGCCAGCAGCCAATTAGGGGGCAGGAATTCACCCCTCCACTTT.